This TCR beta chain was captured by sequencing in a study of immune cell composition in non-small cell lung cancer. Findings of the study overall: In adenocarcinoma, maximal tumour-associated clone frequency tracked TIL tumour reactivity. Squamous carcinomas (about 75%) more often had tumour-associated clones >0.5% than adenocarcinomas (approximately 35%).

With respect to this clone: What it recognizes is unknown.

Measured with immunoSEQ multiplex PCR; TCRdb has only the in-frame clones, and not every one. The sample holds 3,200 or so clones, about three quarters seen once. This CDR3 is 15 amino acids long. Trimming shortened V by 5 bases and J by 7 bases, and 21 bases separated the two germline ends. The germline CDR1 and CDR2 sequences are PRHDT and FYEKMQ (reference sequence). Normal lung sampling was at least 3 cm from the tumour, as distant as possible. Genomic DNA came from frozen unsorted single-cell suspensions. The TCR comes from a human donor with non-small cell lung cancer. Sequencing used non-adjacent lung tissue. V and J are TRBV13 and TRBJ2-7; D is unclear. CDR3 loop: CASSLRAGSYEEQYF. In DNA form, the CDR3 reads TGTGCCAGCAGCCTCCGGGCTGGTTCCTACGAGGAGCAGTACTTC. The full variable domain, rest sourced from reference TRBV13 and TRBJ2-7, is AAGVIQSPRHLIKEKRETATLKCYPIPRHDTVYWYQQGPGQDPQFLISFYEKMQSDKGSIPDRFSAQQFSDYHSELNMSSLELGDSALYFCASSLRAGSYEEQYFGPGTRLTVT.